The 27 T cell receptor beta chains presented below share a single source sample, sequenced in a study of cytomegalovirus exposure and HLA in healthy donors. The PCR ran on 60 Vbeta and 13 Jbeta primers. Generated by immunoSEQ multiplex PCR, the TCRdb table keeps only in-frame clones and is missing some. The sample yields about 200,000 clones, around 80% seen once. Sequencing used PBMCs. Receptor source: a man under 40 in good health and CMV-seronegative.

Regarding this clone: Other DNA sequences in this sample translate to the same CDR3. V gene TRBV6-1 combines with J gene TRBJ2-5; the match to TRBD1 covers 9 bases. The CDR3 sequence is 16 residues long. CDR1 is MNHNS and CDR2 is SASEGT in the germline V gene. Unmatched junction bases numbered 14, after V lost 4 bases and J lost 8 bases. Here the CDR3 reads CASSAKLTGGDSTQYF. Here the CDR3 DNA reads TGTGCCAGCAGTGCGAAATTGACAGGGGGAGATTCCACCCAGTACTTC.

This chain uses TRBV15 with TRBJ2-1; possible D gene TRBD1, 6 bases. CDR1 is LNHNV and CDR2 is YYDKDF in the germline V gene (reference sequence). Trimming stripped 5 bases from V and 3 bases from J, with 26 bases between. The CDR3 sequence is 19 residues long. The DNA for the CDR3 is TGTGCCACCAGCCGACGGTCTCTAGTAGACAGGAGACTCTACAATGAGCAGTTCTTC. It specifies CATSRRSLVDRRLYNEQFF.

This chain connects TRBV7-9 to TRBJ1-4, with TRBD1 as a possible D gene (6 bases). The CDR3 contains 15 residues. Trimming took off 2 bases at V and 10 bases at J, with 17 bases between the two ends. Germline V gene sequence: CDR1 SEHNR, CDR2 FQNEAQ (reference sequence). CDR3: CASSLRVQGKRKLFF. As DNA, the CDR3 is TGTGCCAGCAGCTTAAGAGTACAGGGAAAGAGAAAACTGTTTTTT. The whole variable domain, filled in from reference TRBV7-9 and TRBJ1-4, reads DTGVSQNPRHKITKRGQNVTFRCDPISEHNRLYWYRQTLGQGPEFLTYFQNEAQLEKSRLLSDRFSAERPKGSFSTLEIQRTEQGDSAMYLCASSLRVQGKRKLFFGSGTQLSVL.

The gene calls are TRBV6-6 and TRBJ1-5; 8 bases match TRBD1. V shed 5 bases and J 5 bases; nucleotides not matched to a gene: 5. Germline CDR1 and CDR2: MNHNY and SVGAGI (reference sequence). CDR3 length: 14 amino acids. Here the CDR3 DNA reads TGTGCCAGCAGTCGAGACAGGGGTGATCAGCCCCAGCATTTT. Translated: CASSRDRGDQPQHF.

The chain combines TRBV29-1 with TRBJ2-5, with a possible D match to TRBD2 (6 bases). The CDR3 consists of 13 residues. CDR1 is SQVTM, CDR2 ANQGSEA, per germline. Deletions cut 6 bases from V and 4 bases from J, with 15 bases between. CDR3 DNA: TGCAGCGTGCGTCGTGGCGGGGTAGAGACCCAGTACTTC. Residues: CSVRRGGVETQYF. The full variable domain, its missing parts supplied by reference TRBV29-1 and TRBJ2-5, is SAVISQKPSRDICQRGTSLTIQCQVDSQVTMMFWYRQQPGQSLTLIATANQGSEATYESGFVIDKFPISRPNLTFSTLTVSNMSPEDSSIYLCSVRRGGVETQYFGPGTRLLVL.

In this sample, this clone turned up once. The chain has TRBV6-6 and TRBJ1-1; unclear D gene. This CDR3 is 15 amino acids long. Germline CDR1 reads MNHNY; CDR2 reads SVGAGI (reference sequence). Trimming stripped 3 bases from V and 3 bases from J, with 14 bases between. CDR3 sequence reads: CASSYAEASYTEAFF. CDR3 sequence (DNA): TGTGCCAGCAGTTATGCAGAGGCGTCCTACACTGAAGCTTTCTTT.

V and J are TRBV5-4 and TRBJ2-7, with D possibly being TRBD1 (6 bases). Germline-derived CDR1 and CDR2 are SGHNT and YYREEE (reference sequence). Trimming stripped 4 bases from V and 4 bases from J, with 12 bases between. The CDR3 spans 13 residues. CDR3 in amino acids: CASSNRDSYEQYF. The DNA for the CDR3 is TGTGCCAGCAGCAACAGGGATTCTTACGAGCAGTACTTC.

This chain links TRBV7-3 with TRBJ2-6; D might be TRBD1 (6 bases). Trimming cost V 5 bases and J 4 bases, with 15 bases left between them. The CDR3 runs to 16 residues. The V gene's germline CDR1 is SGHTA and CDR2 FQGTGA. The CDR3 region is CASSLLGASGANVLTF. The DNA of the CDR3 is TGTGCCAGCAGCCTCCTGGGGGCATCAGGGGCCAACGTCCTGACTTTC.

The chain employs TRBV12-1 and TRBJ1-5. TRBV12-1 is a pseudogene segment. The length of the CDR3 is 13 residues. The CDR3 DNA sequence: TGTGCCAGCAGCTTTGGGGGGGATCAGCCCCAGCATTTT. It codes for CASSFGGDQPQHF.

This clone is a singleton in its sample. The gene calls are TRBV5-4 and TRBJ2-3; perhaps TRBD2 as D (6 bases). Germline lookup yields CDR1 SGHNT and CDR2 YYREEE (reference sequence). The CDR3 length is 13 residues. Trimming removed 4 bases from V and 5 bases from J, with 11 bases in between. CDR3 DNA sequence: TGTGCCAGCAGCGTCGGGGGTGGAGATACGCAGTATTTT. Its protein product is CASSVGGGDTQYF.

In this sample, this clone turned up a few times. The chain is built from TRBV19 and TRBJ2-7; a weak D match, TRBD2 (6 bases). The germline V gene has CDR1 LNHDA and CDR2 SQIVND (reference sequence). This CDR3 has 12 residues. The V and J ends lost 5 bases and 7 bases respectively, with 12 bases between them. CDR3 nucleotides: TGTGCCAGTAGTGCGGGACCGGGGGAGCAGTACTTC. Translated, it gives CASSAGPGEQYF.

This clone was recorded once. The V gene is TRBV7-6, the J gene TRBJ1-6; possibly TRBD1 for D (5 bases). The CDR3 has 16 amino acids. Trimming took off 1 base at V and 7 bases at J, with 14 bases between the two ends. Germline values: CDR1 SGHVS, CDR2 FNYEAQ. CDR3 in DNA: TGTGCCAGCAGCTTAGGGGGGGGACGGGGGAATTCACCCCTCCACTTT. Amino acid sequence: CASSLGGGRGNSPLHF.

The rearrangement links TRBV18 to TRBJ1-1; TRBD1 aligns across 9 bases. Germline assignment: CDR1 KGHSH and CDR2 LQKENI. The V segment lost 1 base and the J segment 3 bases; nucleotides outside the gene matches: 12. This CDR3 is built from 18 residues. In DNA form, the CDR3 reads TGTGCCAGCTCACCACGACTTACAGGGGGCGCAACCGACACTGAAGCTTTCTTT. This translates into CASSPRLTGGATDTEAFF.

This clone came up once. The chain uses TRBV27 and TRBJ1-6; 7 nucleotides line up with TRBD1. With 3 bases clipped from V and 10 bases from J, the junction kept 9 bases outside the gene matches. CDR1 is MNHEY, CDR2 SMNVEV, per germline (reference sequence). The CDR3 sequence is 15 residues long. CDR3 DNA: TGTGCCAGCAGTTTCATGACAGGGATCAGGTCACCCCTCCACTTT. This encodes CASSFMTGIRSPLHF.

The rearrangement links TRBV28 to TRBJ1-6; no clear D. The CDR3 length is 20 residues. V lost 3 bases to trimming and J lost 3 bases, with 24 bases between them. The V gene's germline CDR1 is MDHEN and CDR2 SYDVKM. The CDR3 loop is CASSFVVNPPPGNYNSPLHF. In DNA form, the CDR3 reads TGTGCCAGCAGTTTTGTTGTGAACCCTCCCCCGGGAAACTATAATTCACCCCTCCACTTT.

This rearrangement joins TRBV19 to TRBJ1-2; D is perhaps TRBD1 (5 bases). The germline CDR1 and CDR2 sequences are LNHDA and SQIVND (reference sequence). V was cut by 4 bases and J by 5 bases, with 29 bases left in between. The CDR3 runs to 19 residues. The CDR3 bases are TGTGCCAGTAGTACATATCTTCGTGTTTCGGCAGGGTTGTGGTATGGCTACACCTTC. Its protein product is CASSTYLRVSAGLWYGYTF.

V and J are TRBV9 and TRBJ2-5; a possible D gene is TRBD2 (5 bases). Germline lookup yields CDR1 SGDLS and CDR2 YYNGEE. The CDR3 has 13 amino acids. V lost 0 bases and J 5 bases, leaving 8 bases between the germline ends. CDR3 sequence reads: CASSVGSGETQYF. CDR3 nucleotide sequence: TGTGCCAGCAGCGTAGGCTCGGGGGAGACCCAGTACTTC. Supplemented by reference TRBV9 and TRBJ2-5, the full variable domain reads DSGVTQTPKHLITATGQRVTLRCSPRSGDLSVYWYQQSLDQGLQFLIQYYNGEERAKGNILERFSAQQFPDLHSELNLSSLELGDSALYFCASSVGSGETQYFGPGTRLLVL.

The V gene is TRBV5-5, the J gene TRBJ1-2, with D unresolved. Germline V gene data show CDR1 as SGHKS and CDR2 as YYEKEE (reference sequence). V dropped 4 bases and J dropped 2 bases, with 15 bases sitting between them. This CDR3 has 15 amino acids. Here the CDR3 reads CASSPSQAQNYGYTF. The CDR3 DNA reads TGTGCCAGCAGCCCCAGCCAGGCCCAAAACTATGGCTACACCTTC.

The genes are TRBV9 and TRBJ1-2; 9 bases line up with TRBD1. This CDR3 is built from 13 residues. V was clipped by 5 bases and J by 5 bases; unmatched bases: 4. CDR1 and CDR2 (germline): SGDLS, YYNGEE. In nucleotides, the CDR3 is TGTGCCAGCAGGGCCGGGACAGGGTATGGCTACACCTTC. It yields the protein CASRAGTGYGYTF.

The V gene is TRBV7-9, the J gene TRBJ1-2; D is ambiguous. The V end was cut by 2 bases, the J end by 6 bases, with 22 bases between. This CDR3 contains 17 residues. In germline, CDR1 is SEHNR, CDR2 FQNEAQ (reference sequence). For the CDR3, the DNA is TGTGCCAGCAGCTTAAGGTCAGGAGCCGAGCCCGGGAATGGCTACACCTTC. It codes for CASSLRSGAEPGNGYTF.

The chain is built from TRBV7-8 and TRBJ2-5, with 7 bases identical to TRBD1. V lost 5 bases to trimming and J lost 4 bases; unmatched junction nucleotides: 13. The CDR3 contains 16 residues. Germline V gene sequence: CDR1 SGHVS, CDR2 FQNEAQ. CDR3 loop: CASSPKDRSGRETQYF. CDR3 in DNA: TGTGCCAGCAGCCCAAAGGACAGGTCGGGTAGAGAGACCCAGTACTTC.

The chain has TRBV6-4 and TRBJ1-2; unclear D gene. CDR1 is MRHNA, CDR2 SNTAGT, per germline. V lost 4 bases and J 2 bases, leaving 8 bases between the germline ends. This CDR3 is built from 13 residues. In nucleotides, the CDR3 is TGTGCCAGCAGTGGGAGTGGGAACTATGGCTACACCTTC. It is translated as CASSGSGNYGYTF.

The sample holds a few counts of this clone. This chain links TRBV4-1 with TRBJ1-4; D gene unclear. This CDR3 region has 15 residues. V was clipped by 0 bases and J by 5 bases, with 10 bases between them. Germline V gene sequence: CDR1 MGHRA, CDR2 YSYEKL. Here the CDR3 reads CASSQDEGANEKLFF. Written as DNA, the CDR3 is TGCGCCAGCAGCCAAGATGAGGGCGCAAATGAAAAACTGTTTTTT.

The J gene is TRBJ1-5, the V gene TRBV28, with unresolved D. CDR1 and CDR2 (germline): MDHEN, SYDVKM. This CDR3 comprises 11 residues. V was trimmed by 7 bases and J by 11 bases, leaving 12 bases between them. The CDR3, as DNA: TGTGCCAGCACCGCGTCTGGAGCCCAGCATTTT. Translation: CASTASGAQHF.

The V gene is TRBV5-4, the J gene TRBJ1-6; perhaps TRBD1 as D (6 bases). Trimming took off 2 bases at V and 1 base at J, with 7 bases between the two ends. The germline V gene has CDR1 SGHNT and CDR2 YYREEE (reference sequence). The CDR3 is made up of 15 amino acids. The CDR3 DNA reads as TGTGCCAGCAGCTTACAGGGTTCCTATAATTCACCCCTCCACTTT. Protein sequence: CASSLQGSYNSPLHF.

J is TRBJ2-3 and V is TRBV2, with 9 bases aligning to TRBD2. This CDR3 spans 14 amino acids. The J segment lost 5 bases and the V segment lost 7 bases, leaving 7 bases of the junction unmatched. From germline, CDR1 is SNHLY and CDR2 FYNNEI. CDR3 nucleotide sequence: TGTGCCAGCAATAAGCGGGGGGAGATAGATACGCAGTATTTT. This codes for CASNKRGEIDTQYF.

The chain combines TRBV4-2 with TRBJ2-1; 8 bases fit TRBD2. Germline CDR1 is LGHNA and CDR2 is YNFKEQ. V lost 1 base, J lost 7 bases, and 3 bases stayed unmatched. The CDR3 is 14 residues long. The CDR3: CASSQAGGPNEQFF. The CDR3 bases are TGTGCCAGCAGCCAAGCGGGGGGGCCAAATGAGCAGTTCTTC.